The 7 T cell receptor beta chains in this list originate from one sample, sequenced in a study of CD8 T cells in Susac syndrome. An input of about 0.45 to 1 ug of RNA was subjected to reverse transcription using random hexamers. TCRdb reanalysed the immunoSEQ multiplex PCR reads using MiXCR and keeps one entry per CDR3 protein. This table holds 100,000 or so distinct CDR3 sequences, just under 95% found once. Sequences were obtained from CD4+ T cells from PBMCs. The receptors come from a human donor with Susac syndrome.

This chain connects TRBV4-1 to TRBJ2-3; no reliable D call. Germline V gene lookup returns CDR1 MGHRA and CDR2 YSYEKL. Trimming cost V 4 bases and J 1 base, with 15 bases left between them. The CDR3 loop spans 16 amino acids. CDR3 DNA: TGCGCCAGCAGCCCAATGGTAGCTGCGGGCACAGATACGCAGTATTTT. This gives the protein CASSPMVAAGTDTQYF.

The V and J genes are TRBV5-4 and TRBJ2-5; 9 bases are a match to TRBD2. J gave up 5 bases and V 4 bases, and 12 bases lay outside the gene matches. The CDR3 spans 16 residues. Germline values: CDR1 SGHNT, CDR2 YYREEE (reference sequence). The CDR3 spells CASSRGTSQDYETQYF. The CDR3 bases are TGTGCCAGCAGCCGAGGGACTAGCCAGGATTACGAGACCCAGTACTTC.

The gene calls are TRBV20-1 and TRBJ2-3; TRBD2 aligns across 11 bases. The length of the CDR3 is 16 residues. J gave up 3 bases and V 0 bases, and 5 bases lay outside the gene matches. Germline lookup yields CDR1 DFQATT and CDR2 SNEGSKA (reference sequence). The CDR3 sequence: CSARDPGTSGTDTQYF. CDR3 DNA: TGCAGTGCTAGAGATCCCGGGACTAGCGGTACAGATACGCAGTATTTT.

The chain couples TRBV7-2 to TRBJ1-1, with a weak D call TRBD1 (5 bases). The germline gives CDR1 SGHTA, CDR2 FQGNSA. This CDR3 has 15 residues. Trimming took 1 base from V and 5 from J, leaving 14 bases between them. The CDR3 is CASSLVGTSQTEAFF. The CDR3 region has the DNA TGTGCCAGCAGCTTAGTAGGGACGTCGCAGACTGAAGCTTTCTTT.

The rearrangement uses TRBV3-1 and TRBJ2-7, with 7 bases lining up with TRBD2. Trimming cost V 0 bases and J 7 bases; bases outside gene matches: 0. The germline V gene has CDR1 LGHDT and CDR2 YNNKEL (reference sequence). This CDR3 spans 12 amino acids. The CDR3 DNA reads TGTGCCAGCAGCCAAGATAGCGGGGAGCAGTACTTC. It specifies CASSQDSGEQYF.

This sequence joins TRBV5-6 and TRBJ1-2, with D perhaps matching TRBD1 (5 bases). CDR3 length equals 15 residues. The V gene lost 0 bases and the J gene lost 2 bases, with 11 bases spanning the gap. Germline V gene lookup returns CDR1 SGHDT and CDR2 YYEEEE. CDR3 sequence (DNA): TGTGCCAGCAGCTTGGTGGGAAGGGGAAACTATGGCTACACCTTC. It specifies CASSLVGRGNYGYTF. The entire variable domain, with the rest obtained from reference TRBV5-6 and TRBJ1-2, is as follows: DAGVTQSPTHLIKTRGQQVTLRCSPKSGHDTVSWYQQALGQGPQFIFQYYEEEERQRGNFPDRFSGHQFPNYSSELNVNALLLGDSALYLCASSLVGRGNYGYTFGSGTRLTVV.

CDR3 sequence reads: CASSWSGTPTNTGELFF. CDR3 bases: TGCGCCAGCAGCTGGTCCGGGACACCTACGAACACCGGGGAGCTGTTTTTT. The V gene is TRBV4-1, the J gene TRBJ2-2, with D possibly being TRBD1 (6 bases). This CDR3 has 17 residues. V dropped 5 bases and J dropped 0 bases, with 16 bases sitting between them. Germline V gene lookup returns CDR1 MGHRA and CDR2 YSYEKL.